This T cell receptor beta chain stems from a study of blood T cell repertoires in COVID-19. Study details: COVID-19 samples collected from the United States, Italy and Spain covered acute and convalescent phases. PBMCs, B-cell-depleted T cells, or T cells provided the cDNA or gDNA that made up the material.

Method: immunoSEQ multiplex PCR; TCRdb's copy keeps in-frame clones and lacks some. The sample holds some 110,000 clones, about 80% seen once. Germline V CDR1 and CDR2: WSHSY, SAAADI. The trim removed 4 bases at V and 9 bases at J, leaving 2 bases unmatched. This CDR3 is built from 13 residues. The source is an elderly woman with active or convalescent COVID-19. The chain carries TRBV10-2 and TRBJ1-6, with 8 bases aligning to TRBD1. Sequencing input: peripheral blood. The CDR3 protein is CASSGQGSSPLHF. The CDR3 DNA reads as TGCGCCAGCAGTGGACAGGGGAGTTCACCCCTCCACTTT.